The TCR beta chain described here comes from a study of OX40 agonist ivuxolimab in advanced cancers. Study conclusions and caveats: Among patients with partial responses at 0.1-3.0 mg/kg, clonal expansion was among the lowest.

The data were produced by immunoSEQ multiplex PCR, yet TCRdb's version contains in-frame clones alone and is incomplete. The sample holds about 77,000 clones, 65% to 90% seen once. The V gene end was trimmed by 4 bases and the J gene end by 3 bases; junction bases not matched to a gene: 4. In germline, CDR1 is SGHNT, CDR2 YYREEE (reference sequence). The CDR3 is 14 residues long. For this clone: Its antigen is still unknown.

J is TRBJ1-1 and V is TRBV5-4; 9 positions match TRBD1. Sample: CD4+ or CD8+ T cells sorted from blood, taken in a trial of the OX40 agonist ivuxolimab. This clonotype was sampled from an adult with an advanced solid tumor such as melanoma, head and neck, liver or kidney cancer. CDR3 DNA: TGTGCCAGCAGCGGGAGGACAGGGGACACTGAAGCTTTCTTT. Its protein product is CASSGRTGDTEAFF.